Listed here are 5 T cell receptor beta chains from one sample, sequenced in a study of blood T cells in healthy people across ages. The use of a sample-barcoded 5' primer and a J-beta primer mix characterized a second PCR of about 6 to 11 cycles. TCRdb used MiXCR to reprocess the 5' RACE reads, holding one entry per CDR3 protein. The sample includes roughly 1.7 million distinct CDR3 sequences, around 35% of them seen just once. Sequencing was performed on blood. The receptor set was obtained from a woman under 40 in good health.

This clonotype showed up just a few times. The V and J genes are TRBV20-1 and TRBJ2-7; the match to TRBD1 covers 7 bases. The junction had 8 bases not matched to a gene; V was cut back by 1 base and J by 2 bases. There are 15 residues in the CDR3. Germline CDR1 reads DFQATT; CDR2 reads SNEGSKA (reference sequence). The CDR3 nucleotides are TGCAGTGCTAGAGCACAGGGGACGGGTACCTACGAGCAGTACTTC. Its translation is CSARAQGTGTYEQYF.

The rearrangement uses TRBV4-1 and TRBJ2-3; 7 nucleotides agree with TRBD2. The germline V gene encodes CDR1 MGHRA and CDR2 YSYEKL. Trimming cost V 1 base and J 5 bases; bases outside gene matches: 6. The CDR3 length is 15 residues. DNA of the CDR3: TGCGCCAGCAGCCAAGGGGCTAGCGGAGTAGATACGCAGTATTTT. As protein: CASSQGASGVDTQYF.

The chain joins TRBV28 to TRBJ1-2; D is unresolved. Germline CDR1 and CDR2: MDHEN and SYDVKM. V dropped 10 bases and J dropped 2 bases, with 8 bases sitting between them. The CDR3 is made up of 11 amino acids. The CDR3 spells CATLTNYGYTF. CDR3 in DNA: TGTGCCACTTTAACGAACTATGGCTACACCTTC.

The V call is TRBV9, the J call TRBJ2-1; D gene ambiguous. V was clipped by 7 bases and J by 9 bases, with 20 bases between them. CDR1 SGDLS and CDR2 YYNGEE come from the germline V gene. The CDR3 sequence is 14 residues long. The CDR3 DNA follows: TGTGCCAGCCCAAACCTGGCGGAAAATAGTGAGCAGTTCTTC. The encoded protein is CASPNLAENSEQFF.

About this clonotype: A read error may explain this, as a much larger clone is one base away. The chain recombines TRBV10-3 with TRBJ1-2; D is ambiguous. This CDR3 spans 12 amino acids. V was clipped by 4 bases and J by 4 bases, with 7 bases between them. CDR1 is ENHRY, CDR2 SYGVKD, per germline. The CDR3 sequence: CAISAGTYGYTF. CDR3 in DNA: TGTGCCATCAGTGCCGGCACCTATGGCTACACCTTC.